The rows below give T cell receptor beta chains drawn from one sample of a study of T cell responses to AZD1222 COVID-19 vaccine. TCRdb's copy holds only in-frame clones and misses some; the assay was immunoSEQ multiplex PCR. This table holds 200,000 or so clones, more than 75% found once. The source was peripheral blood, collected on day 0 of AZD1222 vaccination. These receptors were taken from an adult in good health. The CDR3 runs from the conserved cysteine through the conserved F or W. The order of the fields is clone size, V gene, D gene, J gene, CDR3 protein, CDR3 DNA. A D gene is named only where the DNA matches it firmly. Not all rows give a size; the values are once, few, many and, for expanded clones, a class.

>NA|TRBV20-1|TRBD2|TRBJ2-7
CSAIESGGPYEQYF
TGCAGTGCTATTGAAAGCGGGGGTCCCTACGAGCAGTACTTC
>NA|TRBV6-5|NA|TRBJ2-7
CASSPLAMAYEQYF
TGTGCCAGCAGTCCACTAGCCATGGCCTACGAGCAGTACTTC
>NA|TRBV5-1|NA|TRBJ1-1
CASSPPSGADTEAFF
TGCGCCAGCAGCCCCCCGTCTGGGGCAGACACTGAAGCTTTCTTT
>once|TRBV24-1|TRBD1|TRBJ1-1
CATSPSGQGDYPEDTEAFF
TGTGCCACCAGTCCCTCCGGACAGGGCGATTACCCTGAGGACACTGAAGCTTTCTTT
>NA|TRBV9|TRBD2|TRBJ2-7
CASSVAGGGYEQYF
TGTGCCAGCAGCGTCGCCGGGGGGGGCTACGAGCAGTACTTC
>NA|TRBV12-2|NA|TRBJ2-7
CASLSTGDEQYF
TGTGCAAGTCTTTCTACGGGGGACGAGCAGTACTTC
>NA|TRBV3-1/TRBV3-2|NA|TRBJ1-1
CASSQVLSGTRGTEAFF
TGTGCCAGCAGCCAAGTTTTATCCGGGACCCGGGGCACTGAAGCTTTCTTT
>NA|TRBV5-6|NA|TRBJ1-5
CASSFRDTDQPQHF
TGTGCCAGCAGCTTCCGGGACACAGATCAGCCCCAGCATTTT
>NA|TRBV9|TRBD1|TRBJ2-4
CASSVGDREPRNIQYF
TGTGCCAGCAGCGTAGGAGACAGGGAGCCGCGGAACATTCAGTACTTC
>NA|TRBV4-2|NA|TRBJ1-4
CASSRRGGRTDHEKLFF
TGTGCCAGCAGCCGCCGCGGGGGAAGGACAGATCATGAAAAACTGTTTTTT
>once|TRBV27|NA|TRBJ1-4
CASSLNPVAAGAYNEKLFF
TGTGCCAGCAGTTTAAATCCCGTGGCAGCCGGGGCCTATAATGAAAAACTGTTTTTT
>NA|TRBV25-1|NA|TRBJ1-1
CASSDPRGTEAFF
TGTGCCAGCAGTGACCCCCGGGGCACTGAAGCTTTCTTT
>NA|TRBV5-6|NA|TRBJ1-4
CASSFRAINEKLFF
TGTGCCAGCAGCTTCCGGGCTATTAATGAAAAACTGTTTTTT
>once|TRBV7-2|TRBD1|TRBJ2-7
CASSADREYEQYF
TGTGCCAGCAGCGCGGACAGGGAATACGAGCAGTACTTC
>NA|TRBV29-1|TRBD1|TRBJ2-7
CSVRFGTGYDEQYF
TGCAGCGTGAGATTCGGGACAGGGTACGACGAGCAGTACTTC
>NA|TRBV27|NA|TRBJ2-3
CASSLVPTASYPLSADTQYF
TGTGCCAGCAGTTTAGTCCCCACGGCGAGCTACCCCTTGTCGGCAGATACGCAGTATTTT
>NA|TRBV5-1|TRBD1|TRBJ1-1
CASSSSRGPENTEAFF
TGCGCCAGCAGCTCAAGCAGGGGGCCCGAGAACACTGAAGCTTTCTTT
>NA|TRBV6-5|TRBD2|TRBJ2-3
CASSRGVLTDTQYF
TGTGCCAGCAGCCGGGGGGTGTTAACAGATACGCAGTATTTT
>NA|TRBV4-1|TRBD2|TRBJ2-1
CASSPPGRGSYNEQFF
TGCGCCAGCAGCCCCCCGGGGCGGGGGAGCTACAATGAGCAGTTCTTC
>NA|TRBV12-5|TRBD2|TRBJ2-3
CASHLAGGTDTQYF
TGTGCTAGTCATCTAGCGGGGGGCACAGATACGCAGTATTTT
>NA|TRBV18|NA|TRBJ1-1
CASATGSAEAFF
TGTGCCAGCGCCACAGGGTCCGCTGAAGCTTTCTTT
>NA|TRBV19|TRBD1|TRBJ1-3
CASNLDRVANTIYF
TGTGCCAGTAACCTCGACAGGGTGGCGAACACCATATATTTT
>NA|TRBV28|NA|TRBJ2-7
CAGGQNLYEQYF
TGTGCCGGAGGACAGAACCTCTACGAGCAGTACTTC
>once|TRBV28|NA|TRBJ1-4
CASSSPGSVREKLFF
TGTGCCAGCAGTTCGCCGGGGTCTGTAAGAGAAAAACTGTTTTTT
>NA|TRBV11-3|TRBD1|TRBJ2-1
CASSTTLGTGGNEQFF
TGTGCCAGCAGCACCACACTCGGGACAGGGGGAAATGAGCAGTTCTTC
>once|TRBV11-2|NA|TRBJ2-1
CASSLVRNEQFF
TGTGCCAGCAGCTTAGTGAGAAATGAGCAGTTCTTC
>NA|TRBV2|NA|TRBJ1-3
CASTRWGIGNTIYF
TGTGCCAGCACCCGGTGGGGGATTGGAAACACCATATATTTT
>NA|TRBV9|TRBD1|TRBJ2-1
CASSPWTGRDNEQFF
TGTGCCAGCAGCCCCTGGACAGGGAGAGACAATGAGCAGTTCTTC
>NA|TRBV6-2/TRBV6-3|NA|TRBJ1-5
CASSFSGNQPQHF
TGTGCCAGCAGTTTCTCAGGGAATCAGCCCCAGCATTTT
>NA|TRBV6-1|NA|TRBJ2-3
CASSEGLATPKTDTQYF
TGTGCCAGCAGTGAAGGGCTAGCGACCCCAAAAACAGATACGCAGTATTTT